This T cell receptor (beta chain) was recorded in a study of T cell repertoires in cytomegalovirus infection. Study-wide context: Used in the study were CMV epitopes, some recently identified and HLA-C-restricted, others well-studied and HLA-B-restricted. Public TCR beta signatures marked donors with CMV infection and the matching HLA.

Points from the study as a whole: Clonotypes of TCR beta that were HLA-C-restricted and CMV-specific dominated the ex vivo response. Summed public TCR beta family frequency identified CMV carriers bearing the relevant HLA.

As to this clonotype: The antigen is undetermined.

This CDR3 contains 16 residues. Trimming left V 0 bases short and J 5 bases short, with 14 bases between. The germline CDR1 and CDR2 sequences are LGHDT and YNNKEL (reference sequence). TCRdb re-called the reads with MiXCR, one entry per CDR3 protein. The sample contains fewer than 900,000 distinct CDR3 sequences, about 28% of which appear only once. The V call is TRBV3-1, the J call TRBJ2-1; unclear D gene. The sequencing here drew on cultured CD8+ T cells from PBMCs, taken from culture after CMV antigen stimulation. The TCR comes from a human donor in good health (CMV status not recorded). Some clones in this sample may be carry-over from other donors' samples. CDR3 sequence (DNA): TGTGCCAGCAGCCAAGATGAGGCGCAACCCGACAATGAGCAGTTCTTC. Protein sequence: CASSQDEAQPDNEQFF.